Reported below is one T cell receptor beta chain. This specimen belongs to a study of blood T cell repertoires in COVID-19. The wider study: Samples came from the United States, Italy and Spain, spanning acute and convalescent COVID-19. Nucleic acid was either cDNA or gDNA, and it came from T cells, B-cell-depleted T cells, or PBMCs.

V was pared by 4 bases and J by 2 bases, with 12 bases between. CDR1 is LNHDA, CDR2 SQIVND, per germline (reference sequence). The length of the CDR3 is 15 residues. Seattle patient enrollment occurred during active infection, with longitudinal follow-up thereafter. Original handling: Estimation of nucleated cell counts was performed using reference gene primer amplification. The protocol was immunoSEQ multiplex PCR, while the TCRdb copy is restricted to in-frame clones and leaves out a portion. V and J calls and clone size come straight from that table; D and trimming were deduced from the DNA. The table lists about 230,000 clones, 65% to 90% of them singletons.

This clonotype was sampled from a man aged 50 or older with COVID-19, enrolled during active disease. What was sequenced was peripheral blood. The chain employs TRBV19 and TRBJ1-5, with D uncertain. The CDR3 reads CASSSRGRGNQPQHF. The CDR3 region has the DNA TGTGCCAGTAGTAGCCGAGGGCGTGGCAATCAGCCCCAGCATTTT.